These 12 T cell receptor beta chains originate from one sample sequenced in a study of identical twins. MiXCR, run by TCRdb on the 5' RACE reads, gives a single entry per CDR3 protein. Here the sample spans 240,000 or so distinct CDR3 sequences, 5.5% to 7% being singletons. The sample was also reused in another study, on yellow fever vaccine responses in identical twins.

The material sequenced was memory (CD45RO+) T cells sorted from blood. These receptor sequences come from a woman between 18 and 29 years old in good health.

The genes are TRBV20-1 and TRBJ2-1; TRBD1 or TRBD2 may be the D gene (5 bases each). Germline V CDR1 and CDR2: DFQATT, SNEGSKA (reference sequence). This CDR3 has 11 residues. This CDR3 reads CGGWGGNEQFF. The CDR3 coding sequence is TGCGGGGGTTGGGGCGGGAATGAGCAGTTCTTC.

V gene TRBV5-1 combines with J gene TRBJ2-1, with 8 bases aligning to TRBD1. V shed 4 bases, J shed 10 bases, and the junction held 13 bases outside the gene matches. The germline CDR1 and CDR2 sequences are SGHRS and YFSETQ. The length of the CDR3 is 15 residues. The CDR3 here is CASSASAGGFGEQFF. The CDR3 DNA reads as TGCGCCAGCAGCGCGTCGGCAGGGGGCTTTGGCGAGCAGTTCTTC.

A few counts support this clonotype. This chain joins TRBV6-2 or TRBV6-3 and TRBJ2-2; D is uncertain. Trimming pared 0 bases from V and 2 bases from J, leaving 4 bases between. The CDR3 covers 14 residues. CDR1 MNHEY and CDR2 SVGEGT come from the germline V gene. CDR3 bases: TGTGCCAGCAGTTACTCGAGCAACACCGGGGAGCTGTTTTTT. Translation: CASSYSSNTGELFF.

The genes are TRBV3-1 and TRBJ2-1; tentatively, D is TRBD2 (6 bases). The CDR3 is 15 amino acids. Germline-derived CDR1 and CDR2 are LGHDT and YNNKEL (reference sequence). The V end was cut by 3 bases, the J end by 2 bases, with 11 bases between. DNA for the CDR3: TGTGCCAGCAGCCACGACGGGAGCGCCTACAATGAGCAGTTCTTC. It codes for CASSHDGSAYNEQFF.

The chain carries TRBV6-1 and TRBJ2-1, with D possibly called TRBD1 or TRBD2 (5 bases each). The germline V gene has CDR1 MNHNS and CDR2 SASEGT. V was trimmed by 4 bases and J by 2 bases, leaving 12 bases between them. The length of the CDR3 is 15 residues. CDR3 in amino acids: CASSAGPPTYNEQFF. As DNA, the CDR3 is TGTGCCAGCAGTGCGGGACCGCCTACCTACAATGAGCAGTTCTTC.

In this sample, this clonotype turned up many times. The chain joins TRBV3-1 to TRBJ2-5, with TRBD2 matching 11 bases. The V gene's germline CDR1 is LGHDT and CDR2 YNNKEL (reference sequence). This CDR3 region has 17 residues. The ends lost 2 bases at V and 5 bases at J; junction bases unmatched: 10. The CDR3: CASSQNLAGGAGETQYF. In DNA, the CDR3 is TGTGCCAGCAGCCAAAATTTAGCGGGAGGGGCAGGGGAGACCCAGTACTTC.

This clonotype showed up many times. V is TRBV7-2 and J is TRBJ2-5; D unclear. V was shortened by 1 base and J by 5 bases, with 11 bases between the two germline ends. Germline CDR1 and CDR2: SGHTA and FQGNSA. There are 14 residues in the CDR3. The CDR3 nucleotides read TGTGCCAGCAGCTTAGACTTCTTTGGGGAGACCCAGTACTTC. This codes for CASSLDFFGETQYF.

The chain couples TRBV18 to TRBJ2-6, with no clear D. V shed 0 bases and J shed 3 bases, with 9 bases lying between them. CDR3 length: 16 residues. CDR1 is KGHSH, CDR2 LQKENI, per germline. The CDR3 is CASSPPGLFGANVLTF. The CDR3 coding sequence is TGTGCCAGCTCACCACCGGGGTTGTTTGGGGCCAACGTCCTGACTTTC.

Many counts were recorded for this clonotype. V and J are TRBV9 and TRBJ1-3; D ambiguous. Between the trimmed V and J ends, which lost 0 bases and 0 bases, there was a span of 4 bases. The germline V gene encodes CDR1 SGDLS and CDR2 YYNGEE. The CDR3 is 14 amino acids. The CDR3 loop reads CASSVADSGNTIYF. The CDR3 DNA is TGTGCCAGCAGCGTAGCGGACTCTGGAAACACCATATATTTT.

The table lists this clonotype with many counts. This chain uses TRBV2 with TRBJ1-1, with 8 bases that match TRBD1. With 1 base clipped from V and 6 bases from J, the junction kept 4 bases outside the gene matches. The CDR3 loop spans 14 amino acids. Germline CDR1 and CDR2: SNHLY and FYNNEI. CDR3 residues: CASSEVQGAAEAFF. CDR3 sequence (DNA): TGTGCCAGCAGTGAAGTTCAGGGGGCCGCTGAAGCTTTCTTT. Together with reference TRBV2 and TRBJ1-1, the CDR3 gives the full variable domain: EPEVTQTPSHQVTQMGQEVILRCVPISNHLYFYWYRQILGQKVEFLVSFYNNEISEKSEIFDDQFSVERPDGSNFTLKIRSTKLEDSAMYFCASSEVQGAAEAFFGQGTRLTVV.

This clonotype was seen a handful of times. This chain uses TRBV4-1 with TRBJ2-5, with D maybe TRBD2 (7 bases). The germline V gene encodes CDR1 MGHRA and CDR2 YSYEKL. The CDR3 runs to 15 residues. Trimming shortened V by 4 bases and J by 5 bases, and 17 bases separated the two germline ends. Here the CDR3 DNA reads TGCGCCAGCAGCCGGGGGGAGGGGGAAGAGGAGACCCAGTACTTC. Translation gives CASSRGEGEEETQYF.

This clonotype was found many times. The gene calls are TRBV4-2 and TRBJ1-3; 10 bases are shared with TRBD1. The CDR3 is 16 amino acids. V lost 3 bases to trimming and J lost 3 bases; unmatched junction nucleotides: 5. CDR1 and CDR2 from the germline V gene are LGHNA and YNFKEQ. CDR3 amino acids: CASSHPGTGVGNTIYF. The CDR3 nucleotides are TGTGCCAGCAGCCATCCCGGGACAGGGGTTGGAAACACCATATATTTT.